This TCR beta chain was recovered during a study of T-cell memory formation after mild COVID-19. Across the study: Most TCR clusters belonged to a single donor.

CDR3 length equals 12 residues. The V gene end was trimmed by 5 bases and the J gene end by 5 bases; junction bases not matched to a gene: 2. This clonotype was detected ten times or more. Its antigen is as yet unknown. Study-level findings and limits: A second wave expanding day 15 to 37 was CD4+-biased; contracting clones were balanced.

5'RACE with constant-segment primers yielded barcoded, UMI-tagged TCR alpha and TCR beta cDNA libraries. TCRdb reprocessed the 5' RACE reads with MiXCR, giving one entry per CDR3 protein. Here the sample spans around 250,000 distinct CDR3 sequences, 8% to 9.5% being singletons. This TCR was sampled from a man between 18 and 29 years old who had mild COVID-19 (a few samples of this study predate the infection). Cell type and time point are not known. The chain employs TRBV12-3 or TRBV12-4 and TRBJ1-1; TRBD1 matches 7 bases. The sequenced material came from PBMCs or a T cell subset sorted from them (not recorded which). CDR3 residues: CASSHRGTEAFF. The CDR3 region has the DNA TGTGCCAGCAGTCACAGGGGAACTGAAGCTTTCTTT.